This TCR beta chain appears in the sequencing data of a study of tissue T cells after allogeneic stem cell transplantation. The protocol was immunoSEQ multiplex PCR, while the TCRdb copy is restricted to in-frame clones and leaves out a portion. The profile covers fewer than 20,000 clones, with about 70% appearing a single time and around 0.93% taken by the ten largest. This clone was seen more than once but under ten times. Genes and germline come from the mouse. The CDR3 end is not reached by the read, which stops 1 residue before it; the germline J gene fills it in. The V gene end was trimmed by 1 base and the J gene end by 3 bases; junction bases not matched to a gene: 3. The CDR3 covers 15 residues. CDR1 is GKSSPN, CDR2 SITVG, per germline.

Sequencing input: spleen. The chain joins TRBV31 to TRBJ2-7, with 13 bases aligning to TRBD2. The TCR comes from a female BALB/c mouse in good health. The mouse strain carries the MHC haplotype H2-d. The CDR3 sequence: CAWSPRDWGGYEQYF. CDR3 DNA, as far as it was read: TGTGCCTGGAGTCCCCGGGACTGGGGGGGCTATGAACAGTAC.